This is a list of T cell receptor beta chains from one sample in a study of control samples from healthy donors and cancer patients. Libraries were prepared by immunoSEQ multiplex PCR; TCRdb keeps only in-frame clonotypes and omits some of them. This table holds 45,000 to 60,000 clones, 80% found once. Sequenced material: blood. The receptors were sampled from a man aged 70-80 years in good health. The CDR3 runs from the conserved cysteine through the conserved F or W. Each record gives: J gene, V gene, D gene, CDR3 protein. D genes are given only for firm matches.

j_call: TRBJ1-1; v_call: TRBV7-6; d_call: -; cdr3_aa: CASSLGSGTGTEAFF
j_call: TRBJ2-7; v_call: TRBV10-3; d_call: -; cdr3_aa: CAIRQPTTGSYEQYF
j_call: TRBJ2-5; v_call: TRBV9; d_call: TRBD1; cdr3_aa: CASSATGEETQYF
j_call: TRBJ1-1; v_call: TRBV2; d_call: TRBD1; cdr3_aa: CASSGQAGNTEAFF
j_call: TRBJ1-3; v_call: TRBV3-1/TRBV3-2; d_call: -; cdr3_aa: CASSRSGVGNTIYF
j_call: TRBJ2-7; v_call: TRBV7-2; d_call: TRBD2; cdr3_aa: CASSLIGGSGRTEQYF
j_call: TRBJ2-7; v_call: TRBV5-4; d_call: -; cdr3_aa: CASSYDTGAYEQYF
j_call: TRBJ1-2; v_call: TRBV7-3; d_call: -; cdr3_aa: CASSLAQGGGYTF
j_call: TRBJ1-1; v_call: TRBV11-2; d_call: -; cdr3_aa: CASSFSTVMNTEAFF
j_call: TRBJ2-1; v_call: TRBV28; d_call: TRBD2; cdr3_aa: CASSNLSGGDYNEQFF
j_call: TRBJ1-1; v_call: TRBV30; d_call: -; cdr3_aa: CAWRWGLGPTEAFF
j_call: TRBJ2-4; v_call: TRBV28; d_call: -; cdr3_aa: CAGIAGGSKNIQYF
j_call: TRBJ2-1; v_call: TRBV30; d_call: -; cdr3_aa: CAWDRSSYNEQFF
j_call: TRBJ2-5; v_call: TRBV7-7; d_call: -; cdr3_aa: CASSPGGDRQETQYF
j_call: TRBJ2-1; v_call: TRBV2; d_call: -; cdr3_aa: CASSAGLGTYNDGQFF
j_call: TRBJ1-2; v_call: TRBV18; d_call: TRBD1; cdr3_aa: CASSPLGQEANYGYTF
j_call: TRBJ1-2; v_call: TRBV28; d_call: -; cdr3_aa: CASSLYTDYGYTF
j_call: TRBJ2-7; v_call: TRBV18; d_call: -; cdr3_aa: CASADREWLTVHEQYF
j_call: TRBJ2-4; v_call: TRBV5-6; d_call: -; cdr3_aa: CASSSLKQGDIQYF
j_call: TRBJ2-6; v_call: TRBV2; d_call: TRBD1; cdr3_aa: CASSEQGGQAFSGANVLTF
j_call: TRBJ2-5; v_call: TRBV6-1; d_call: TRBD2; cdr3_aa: CASSGGLAGVTRETQYF
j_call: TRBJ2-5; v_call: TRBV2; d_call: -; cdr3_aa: CASIQPLGGGETQYF
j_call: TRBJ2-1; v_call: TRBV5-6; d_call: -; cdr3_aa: CASSFYDEQFF
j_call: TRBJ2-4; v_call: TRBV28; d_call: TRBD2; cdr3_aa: CASSRRALPRLAGGPTAKNIQYF
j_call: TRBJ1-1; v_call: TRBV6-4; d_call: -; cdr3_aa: CASRKTVNTEAFF
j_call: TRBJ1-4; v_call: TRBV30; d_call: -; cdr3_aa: CAWTPRRGKLFF
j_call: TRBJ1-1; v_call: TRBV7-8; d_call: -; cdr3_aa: CASSSGNSMNTEAFF
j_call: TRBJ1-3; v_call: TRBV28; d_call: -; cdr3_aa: CASRWRETTGNTIYF
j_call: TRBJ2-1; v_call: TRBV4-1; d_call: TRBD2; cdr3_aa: CASSQIWASGSNEQFF
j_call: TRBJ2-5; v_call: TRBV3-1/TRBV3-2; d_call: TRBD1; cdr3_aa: CASSPGTAYQETQYF
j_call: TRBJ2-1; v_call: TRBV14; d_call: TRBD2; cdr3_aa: CASSLTSGQAYNEQFF
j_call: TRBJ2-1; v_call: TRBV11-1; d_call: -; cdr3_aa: CASSLGQLTSYNEQFF
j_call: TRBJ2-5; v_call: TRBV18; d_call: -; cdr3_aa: CASSPPGASETQYF
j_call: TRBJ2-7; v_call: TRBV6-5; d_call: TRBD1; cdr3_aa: CASRLTGGYEQYF
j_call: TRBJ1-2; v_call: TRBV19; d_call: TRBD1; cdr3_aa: CASSMRGQPSPHGYTF
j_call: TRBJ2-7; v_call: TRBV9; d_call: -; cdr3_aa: CASSVGGQVYEQYF
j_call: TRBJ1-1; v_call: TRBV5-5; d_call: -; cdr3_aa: CASSLAWGNWNTEAFF
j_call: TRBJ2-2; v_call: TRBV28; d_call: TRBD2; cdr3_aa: CASSTDIAGGSTGELFF
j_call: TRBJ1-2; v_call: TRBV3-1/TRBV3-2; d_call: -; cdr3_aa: CASSQLPDGGYTF
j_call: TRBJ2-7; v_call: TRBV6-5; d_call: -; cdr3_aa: CASRAGRGAYEQYF
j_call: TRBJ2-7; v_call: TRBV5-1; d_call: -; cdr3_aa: CASSLGVGSYEQYF
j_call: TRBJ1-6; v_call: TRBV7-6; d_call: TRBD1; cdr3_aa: CASSSSGQGYSPLHF
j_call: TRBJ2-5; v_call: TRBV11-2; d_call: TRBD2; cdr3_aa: CASSPGLAGGKTQYF
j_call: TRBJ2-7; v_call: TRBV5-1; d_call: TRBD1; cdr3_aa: CASSLVGQVLEQYF
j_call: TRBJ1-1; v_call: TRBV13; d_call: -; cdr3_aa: CASSFSRGSVYTEAFF
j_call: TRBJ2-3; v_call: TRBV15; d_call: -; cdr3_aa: CATVDPKGTDTQYF
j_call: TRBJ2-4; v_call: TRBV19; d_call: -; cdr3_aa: CASTETAGNIQYF
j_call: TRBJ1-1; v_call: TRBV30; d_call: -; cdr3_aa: CAWSEQGDYTEAFF
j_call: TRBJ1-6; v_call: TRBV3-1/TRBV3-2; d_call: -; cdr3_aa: CASSQGASVPLHF
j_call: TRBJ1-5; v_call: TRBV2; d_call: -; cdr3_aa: CASSPNSNQPQHF